The 5 T cell receptor beta chains below all came from one sample that was sequenced in a study of radiotherapy plus CTLA-4 blockade in lung cancer. Using immunoSEQ multiplex PCR, the repertoire was profiled, and TCRdb retains in-frame clones only, with some absent. The sample has around 130,000 clones, approximately 90% seen once; the top ten hold approximately 7%. The material was peripheral blood, obtained from a patient treated with radiotherapy plus ipilimumab. The source of these receptors is a human donor with non-small cell lung cancer that progressed on radiotherapy plus ipilimumab.

This chain links TRBV9 with TRBJ2-1; TRBD1 matches 7 bases. Unmatched junction bases numbered 7, after V lost 2 bases and J lost 8 bases. The CDR3 runs 14 residues. Germline-derived CDR1 and CDR2 are SGDLS and YYNGEE. The CDR3 region is CASSVRIGGDEQFF. CDR3 sequence (DNA): TGTGCCAGCAGCGTCCGGATAGGGGGCGATGAGCAGTTCTTC.

The gene calls are TRBV6-5 and TRBJ2-3; D possibly corresponds to TRBD2 (6 bases). CDR1 is MNHEY, CDR2 SVGAGI, per germline. The CDR3 loop spans 12 amino acids. The V end was cut by 8 bases, the J end by 6 bases, with 12 bases between. CDR3 nucleotide sequence: TGTGCCAGCGGGGAGGCGCGGGATACGCAGTATTTT. Translated: CASGEARDTQYF.

V and J are TRBV12-2 and TRBJ2-7; the D call in the table, TRBD1, was not verified against the DNA. TRBV12-2 constitutes a pseudogene. The CDR3 covers 15 residues. DNA for the CDR3: TGTGCAAGTCGCTCCCACGACCGCAGGGCGACCGAGCAGTACTTC. This sequence encodes CASRSHDRRATEQYF.

The genes are TRBV5-1 and TRBJ2-1; a possible D gene is TRBD2 (6 bases). This CDR3 is 16 amino acids long. V was clipped by 0 bases and J by 2 bases, with 12 bases between them. Looked up from germline, CDR1 is SGHRS and CDR2 is YFSETQ. CDR3 in amino acids: CASSLGGGTAYNEQFF. The CDR3 DNA sequence: TGCGCCAGCAGCTTGGGGGGCGGGACCGCCTACAATGAGCAGTTCTTC.

V and J are TRBV19 and TRBJ1-4; possibly TRBD1 for D (5 bases). Per the germline V gene, CDR1 is LNHDA and CDR2 is SQIVND (reference sequence). Deletions cut 5 bases from V and 7 bases from J, with 11 bases between. This CDR3 contains 13 residues. CDR3 amino acids: CASSRSGREKLFF. CDR3 nucleotides: TGTGCCAGTAGTCGCTCAGGGCGTGAAAAACTGTTTTTT.